This is a list of T cell receptor beta chains from one sample in a study of shared clonotypes between healthy human individuals. Assay used: immunoSEQ multiplex PCR; TCRdb lists only in-frame clones, some missing. The sample lists about 820,000 clones; 80% to 95% were seen once. The sample taken for sequencing was naive CD8+ T cells sorted from blood. The receptors shown here come from a man aged 25-40 years in good health. Both conserved end residues are part of each CDR3. The order of the fields is D gene, J gene, V gene, CDR3 DNA, CDR3 protein. The D gene is left open where the match is weak.

- TRBJ2-7 TRBV28 TGTGCCAGCAGAGGTCAGGCTCTCGCCTACGAGCAGTACTTC CASRGQALAYEQYF
TRBD1 TRBJ1-5 TRBV5-6 TGTGCCAGCAGCTTGGCACAGGGGAGGGATCAGCCCCAGCATTTT CASSLAQGRDQPQHF
TRBD2 TRBJ2-5 TRBV19 TGTGCCAGTAGCAAATCCTCTAGCGGGGGAACGACCCAGTACTTC CASSKSSSGGTTQYF
- TRBJ2-6 TRBV29-1 TGCAGCGTTGAATTTCGGGGGAAACCCTCTGGGGCCAACGTCCTGACTTTC CSVEFRGKPSGANVLTF
TRBD1 TRBJ1-1 TRBV10-3 TGTGCCATCAGTGAGATGAGGACAGGGGTGAACACTGAAGCTTTCTTT CAISEMRTGVNTEAFF
TRBD1 TRBJ2-7 TRBV5-6 TGTGCCAGCAGCCGACCGGGACAGGGGACCTACGAGCAGTACTTC CASSRPGQGTYEQYF
TRBD1 TRBJ1-2 TRBV5-4 TGTGCCAGCAGCTTCGACAGGGGTTACGGCTACACCTTC CASSFDRGYGYTF
- TRBJ1-1 TRBV20-1 TGCAGTGCTCCCGGTAACACTGAAGCTTTCTTT CSAPGNTEAFF
- TRBJ2-3 TRBV18 TGTGCCAGCTCACCACCCGAGCGCACAGATACGCAGTATTTT CASSPPERTDTQYF
- TRBJ2-2 TRBV7-6 TGTGCCAGCAGCAACCGGGGGCCGGAGGAGCTGTTTTTT CASSNRGPEELFF
- TRBJ2-7 TRBV14 TGTGCCAGCAGCCAAGATATAGCGCCGTACGAGCAGTACTTC CASSQDIAPYEQYF
TRBD2 TRBJ2-3 TRBV27 TGTGCCAGCAGTTTATGGTCGGGAGGGCCCCCAGATACGCAGTATTTT CASSLWSGGPPDTQYF
- TRBJ1-4 TRBV27 TGTGCCAGCAGTCAGACGGTTACAACTAATGAAAAACTGTTTTTT CASSQTVTTNEKLFF
- TRBJ2-7 TRBV29-1 TGCAGCGTTGAGCGGGAAAACCCCTACGAGCAGTACTTC CSVERENPYEQYF
TRBD2 TRBJ2-3 TRBV2 TGTGCCAGCAGTGATACTAGCGGGAGGGACACAGATACGCAGTATTTT CASSDTSGRDTDTQYF
TRBD2 TRBJ2-3 TRBV4-2 TGTGCCAGCAGCCAGACCCTACTCTCTAGCGGGAGGGCGGGGACAGATACGCAGTATTTT CASSQTLLSSGRAGTDTQYF
TRBD2 TRBJ2-5 TRBV25-1 TGTGCCAGCAGTGATTGGACTAGCGGGAGTCAAGAGACCCAGTACTTC CASSDWTSGSQETQYF
- TRBJ2-1 TRBV6-1 TGTGCCAGCAGTGAAGTTCCGAATGAGCAGTTCTTC CASSEVPNEQFF
TRBD2 TRBJ2-7 TRBV6-1 TGTGCCAGCAGTGACTGGGGACTAGCGGGAAACGAGCAGTACTTC CASSDWGLAGNEQYF
- TRBJ2-7 TRBV4-1 TGCGCCAGCAGCCAACGGTTAGAGATCTCCTACGAGCAGTACTTC CASSQRLEISYEQYF
- TRBJ2-5 TRBV29-1 TGCAGCGTTGATCCGCAGGCAACCCAAGAGACCCAGTACTTC CSVDPQATQETQYF
- TRBJ2-3 TRBV6-1 TGTGCCAGCAGTGAATGGAGCGGAAGCACAGATACGCAGTATTTT CASSEWSGSTDTQYF